These 9 T cell receptor beta chains share one sample of origin, sequenced in a study of OX40 agonist ivuxolimab in advanced cancers. The table came from immunoSEQ multiplex PCR; TCRdb's copy has only in-frame clones and leaves some out. Of 90,000 to 120,000 clones detected, approximately 90% appear once; the ten largest clones hold 1.2%. This specimen was CD4+ or CD8+ T cells sorted from blood, taken in a trial of the OX40 agonist ivuxolimab. The receptors stem from an adult with an advanced solid tumor such as melanoma, head and neck, liver or kidney cancer.

The chain links TRBV5-1 to TRBJ2-7, with 12 bases aligning to TRBD2. In germline, CDR1 is SGHRS, CDR2 YFSETQ. The CDR3 length is 16 residues. After removal of 4 bases from V and 0 bases from J, the junction contained 5 bases not matched to a gene. The DNA of the CDR3 is TGCGCCAGCAGCGCCTTACTAGCGGGGGGCTCCTACGAGCAGTACTTC. It codes for CASSALLAGGSYEQYF.

The chain employs TRBV18 and TRBJ1-4, with D tentatively TRBD1 (6 bases). The germline gives CDR1 KGHSH, CDR2 LQKENI. Trimming removed 3 bases at V and 4 bases at J, with 12 bases between. This CDR3 contains 15 residues. The chain's CDR3 is CASSPLGTHNEKLFF. CDR3 bases: TGTGCCAGCTCACCCCTCGGGACACATAATGAAAAACTGTTTTTT.

The chain links TRBV6-5 to TRBJ2-5; weak D call: TRBD2 (6 bases). The end of the DNA aligns better with TRBJ2-7, so the J call may be wrong. The CDR3 spans 15 residues. CDR1 is MNHEY, CDR2 SVGAGI, per germline. CDR3 amino acids: CASSYGWRAEYEQYF. CDR3 DNA: TGTGCCAGCAGTTACGGCTGGAGGGCCGAATACGAGCAGTACTTC.

This chain joins TRBV6-1 and TRBJ1-5; D gene unclear. Germline V gene sequence: CDR1 MNHNS, CDR2 SASEGT. Trimming removed 7 bases from V and 3 bases from J, with 10 bases in between. This CDR3 spans 13 amino acids. CDR3 amino acids: CASTAGDNQPQHF. In DNA form, the CDR3 reads TGTGCCAGCACAGCCGGAGACAATCAGCCCCAGCATTTT.

This sequence joins TRBV7-9 and TRBJ1-2; no clear D gene. The germline V gene has CDR1 SEHNR and CDR2 FQNEAQ (reference sequence). The ends were cut back, 1 base at V and 3 bases at J, with 9 bases in the middle. CDR3 length: 14 residues. CDR3 in DNA: TGTGCCAGCAGCTTAGTTCTGGGCTACTATGGCTACACCTTC. Translated, it gives CASSLVLGYYGYTF. The complete variable domain, with remaining parts taken from reference TRBV7-9 and TRBJ1-2, reads DTGVSQNPRHKITKRGQNVTFRCDPISEHNRLYWYRQTLGQGPEFLTYFQNEAQLEKSRLLSDRFSAERPKGSFSTLEIQRTEQGDSAMYLCASSLVLGYYGYTFGSGTRLTVV.

The rearrangement uses TRBV5-1 and TRBJ1-2, with D perhaps matching TRBD1 (6 bases). This CDR3 has 14 residues. V dropped 0 bases and J dropped 7 bases, with 13 bases sitting between them. CDR1 and CDR2 (germline): SGHRS, YFSETQ. The CDR3 spells CASSLAQQQGGYTF. CDR3 bases: TGCGCCAGCAGCTTGGCCCAACAACAGGGTGGCTACACCTTC.

The V gene is TRBV27, the J gene TRBJ2-7; perhaps TRBD2 as D (5 bases). Germline V gene lookup returns CDR1 MNHEY and CDR2 SMNVEV (reference sequence). Between the trimmed V and J ends, which lost 5 bases and 6 bases, there was a span of 17 bases. The CDR3 runs to 14 residues. CDR3: CASSELAAVFEQYF. CDR3 nucleotide sequence: TGTGCCAGCAGTGAGCTAGCTGCGGTCTTCGAGCAGTACTTC.

V gene TRBV27 combines with J gene TRBJ1-5, with D uncertain. The V gene's germline CDR1 is MNHEY and CDR2 SMNVEV (reference sequence). The V end was cut by 5 bases, the J end by 2 bases, with 10 bases between. CDR3 length: 14 residues. In nucleotides, the CDR3 is TGTGCCAGCAGTCCCGGACCTGGCAATCAGCCCCAGCATTTT. Protein sequence: CASSPGPGNQPQHF.

The genes are TRBV29-1 and TRBJ2-1; 9 positions agree with TRBD2. The germline CDR1 and CDR2 sequences are SQVTM and ANQGSEA. The CDR3 spans 13 residues. Trimming removed 6 bases from V and 6 bases from J; junction bases left unmatched: 6. The CDR3 DNA reads TGCAGCGTCTTGACTAGCGGTACCAATGAGCAGTTCTTC. Amino acids: CSVLTSGTNEQFF.